These T cell receptor beta chains were read from a single sample in a study of blood T cell repertoires in COVID-19. Repertoires were generated with immunoSEQ multiplex PCR, while TCRdb's copy carries only in-frame clones and drops some. The sample lists about 130,000 clones, roughly nine tenths seen once, with approximately 4.6% in the top ten. The specimen sequenced was peripheral blood. These receptors all stem from a man in his sixties with COVID-19, enrolled during active disease. Both conserved end residues are part of each CDR3. The D gene is left open where the match is weak. Size tells how often a clone was seen (once, few, many) or the class of an expanded clone, and some rows leave it out.

size,J,D,V,CDR3,DNA
.,TRBJ2-7,TRBD2,TRBV5-1,CASSQTVAGDYEQYF,TGCGCCAGCAGCCAGACCGTAGCGGGGGACTACGAGCAGTACTTC
once,TRBJ2-1,.,TRBV5-5,CASSPIPEVEQFF,TGTGCCAGCAGCCCTATCCCCGAGGTGGAGCAGTTCTTC
.,TRBJ2-7,TRBD1,TRBV4-3,CASSLSSGQGYEQYF,TGCGCCAGCAGCCTTTCGTCCGGACAGGGCTACGAGCAGTACTTC
.,TRBJ1-5,.,TRBV30,CAWSGESQPQHF,TGTGCCTGGAGTGGGGAGAGTCAGCCCCAGCATTTT
.,TRBJ2-3,.,TRBV28,CASSSHSTETDTQYF,TGTGCCAGCAGCTCGCATTCTACCGAAACAGATACGCAGTATTTT
.,TRBJ1-5,.,TRBV12-5,CASGLYSYSNQPQHF,TGTGCTAGTGGTTTGTACAGTTATAGCAATCAGCCCCAGCATTTT
.,TRBJ1-5,.,TRBV7-9,CASSLGGLGNQPQHF,TGTGCCAGCAGCTTAGGCGGTCTCGGGAATCAGCCCCAGCATTTT
.,TRBJ1-2,.,TRBV7-9,CASSIPGVAYGYTF,TGTGCCAGCAGCATACCAGGGGTCGCCTATGGCTACACCTTC
.,TRBJ2-2,TRBD1,TRBV11-3,CASSSTGTAGELFF,TGTGCCAGCAGCTCGACAGGGACGGCCGGGGAGCTGTTTTTT
.,TRBJ2-7,.,TRBV27,CASGRSSYEQYF,TGTGCCAGCGGGAGGTCCTCCTACGAGCAGTACTTC
.,TRBJ1-1,.,TRBV7-3,CASSLHRETEAFF,TGTGCCAGCAGCTTACACAGGGAGACTGAAGCTTTCTTT
once,TRBJ1-1,TRBD1,TRBV30,CAWSISGTGMNTEAFF,TGTGCCTGGAGTATCTCCGGGACAGGGATGAACACTGAAGCTTTCTTT
.,TRBJ2-7,TRBD1,TRBV5-4,CASSRSTGTAYEQYF,TGTGCCAGCAGCCGATCGACAGGGACGGCCTACGAGCAGTACTTC
.,TRBJ1-1,TRBD1,TRBV19,CASSAGTGGDYTEAFF,TGTGCCAGTAGTGCCGGGACAGGGGGTGATTACACTGAAGCTTTCTTT
.,TRBJ1-2,TRBD1,TRBV12-3/TRBV12-4,CASTQTGNYGYTF,TGTGCCAGCACCCAGACAGGGAACTATGGCTACACCTTC
.,TRBJ1-1,.,TRBV3-1/TRBV3-2,CASSQAYDTYTEAFF,TGTGCCAGCAGCCAAGCCTACGACACGTACACTGAAGCTTTCTTT
.,TRBJ1-1,.,TRBV5-1,CASTLWTRADTEAFF,TGCGCCAGCACCCTATGGACTAGGGCGGACACTGAAGCTTTCTTT
.,TRBJ1-4,.,TRBV19,CASSIGPGGEEKLFF,TGTGCCAGTAGTATAGGCCCGGGGGGAGAGGAAAAACTGTTTTTT
.,TRBJ2-5,.,TRBV7-3,CASSPRGSIGTQYF,TGTGCCAGCAGCCCCCGGGGTAGTATAGGGACCCAGTACTTC
.,TRBJ2-6,TRBD1,TRBV7-9,CASSGPGQGILTGANVLTF,TGTGCCAGCAGCGGGCCGGGACAGGGAATTCTAACTGGGGCCAACGTCCTGACTTTC
once,TRBJ2-7,TRBD2,TRBV6-1,CASSEPSGSRYEQYF,TGTGCCAGCAGTGAGCCTAGCGGGAGCAGGTACGAGCAGTACTTC
.,TRBJ2-1,TRBD1,TRBV27,CASREGTAYEQFF,TGTGCCAGCAGGGAAGGGACAGCTTATGAGCAGTTCTTC
.,TRBJ2-3,.,TRBV27,CASSTRPAGAETGDTQYF,TGTGCCAGCAGTACTCGCCCGGCGGGGGCTGAGACAGGAGATACGCAGTATTTT
.,TRBJ2-7,.,TRBV13,CASSPTPTLSSYEQYF,TGTGCCAGCAGTCCTACTCCCACGCTAAGCTCCTACGAGCAGTACTTC
.,TRBJ2-7,.,TRBV30,CAWSVQGGLGEQYF,TGTGCCTGGAGTGTACAAGGAGGCCTGGGCGAGCAGTACTTC
.,TRBJ1-5,.,TRBV10-3,CAISTVEEQPQHF,TGTGCCATCAGCACAGTTGAAGAGCAGCCCCAGCATTTT
.,TRBJ2-1,TRBD2,TRBV4-1,CASSQDPYWTSGSYNEQFF,TGCGCCAGCAGCCAAGATCCCTATTGGACTAGCGGCTCCTACAATGAGCAGTTCTTC
.,TRBJ1-1,.,TRBV27,CASSDRRNTEAFF,TGTGCCAGCAGTGACCGGAGGAACACTGAAGCTTTCTTT
.,TRBJ1-3,.,TRBV6-6,CASSSFRVVGNTIYF,TGTGCCAGCAGTTCGTTCAGGGTGGTAGGAAACACCATATATTTT